The source of this TCR beta chain is a study of response to subunit inactivated influenza vaccine. General study results and limits: The authors offered the suggestion that each seasonal influenza vaccination recruits few new T cells.

Trimming took 7 bases from V and 10 from J, leaving 22 bases between them. The V gene's germline CDR1 is MNHNS and CDR2 SASEGT. The CDR3 has 14 amino acids. For this clonotype: The antigen is undetermined.

A single record per CDR3 protein comes from TCRdb applying MiXCR to the RT-PCR reads. Of about 620,000 distinct CDR3 sequences in the sample, approximately 12% were seen once. Sequencing used PBMCs from blood, obtained on the day of vaccination. The sequence derives from a man between 50 and 59 years old who received an inactivated influenza vaccine. This chain uses TRBV6-1 with TRBJ2-5, with D tentatively TRBD1 (6 bases). The CDR3 DNA sequence: TGTGCCAGCACCCCCGGGACCCACTTAGGGGGCCAGTACTTC. This encodes CASTPGTHLGGQYF.